These T cell receptor beta chains were read from a single sample in a study of CD8 T cells in ankylosing spondylitis. TCRdb itself ran the 5' RACE reads through MiXCR, one entry per CDR3 protein. The sample consists of hundreds of thousands of distinct CDR3 sequences, 12% of them appearing once. The sample was blood, either unsorted or a sorted T cell fraction (not recorded which). The receptor set was obtained from a male donor with ankylosing spondylitis. The CDR3 runs from the conserved cysteine through the conserved F or W. Fields, in order: D gene, clone size, J gene, V gene, CDR3 protein, CDR3 DNA. A D gene is named only where the DNA matches it firmly. Expanded clones are given a class, and other clones once, few, many or no size at all.

.,many,TRBJ2-1,TRBV12-3/TRBV12-4,CASTLRGGDNEQFF,TGTGCCAGCACCCTCAGGGGCGGGGACAATGAGCAGTTCTTC
.,many,TRBJ2-2,TRBV15,CATSARTGELFF,TGTGCCACCAGCGCCAGAACCGGGGAGCTGTTTTTT
TRBD1,few,TRBJ1-5,TRBV15,CATSSGTGGQPQHF,TGTGCCACCAGCTCCGGGACAGGGGGCCAGCCCCAGCATTTT
.,few,TRBJ1-5,TRBV24-1,CATSLGGNQPQHF,TGTGCCACCAGTTTAGGGGGCAATCAGCCCCAGCATTTT
TRBD1,many,TRBJ2-1,TRBV5-1,CASSGDSGEQFF,TGCGCCAGCAGCGGGGACAGTGGTGAGCAGTTCTTC
.,.,TRBJ1-5,TRBV20-1,CSARVGLGNQPQHF,TGCAGTGCTAGGGTAGGGCTGGGGAATCAGCCCCAGCATTTT
TRBD2,many,TRBJ2-7,TRBV10-3,CAISPGLASSYEQYF,TGTGCCATCAGTCCGGGACTAGCGAGCTCCTACGAGCAGTACTTC
.,once,TRBJ1-2,TRBV5-6,CASSLVVPGPPYGYTF,TGTGCCAGCAGCTTGGTTGTACCAGGGCCCCCCTATGGCTACACCTTC
TRBD2,few,TRBJ2-7,TRBV20-1,CSATSGASSYEQYF,TGCAGTGCGACTAGCGGGGCTAGCTCCTACGAGCAGTACTTC
.,.,TRBJ2-2,TRBV15,CATSRDLGRGTGELFF,TGTGCCACCAGCAGAGATCTCGGGCGAGGGACCGGGGAGCTGTTTTTT
.,few,TRBJ2-5,TRBV4-3,CASSQVGTEETQYF,TGCGCCAGCAGCCAAGTGGGGACCGAAGAGACCCAGTACTTC
.,many,TRBJ1-3,TRBV10-1,CASSEVSGNTIYF,TGCGCCAGCAGTGAAGTATCTGGAAACACCATATATTTT
.,.,TRBJ1-4,TRBV10-3,CAISDQEAEKLFF,TGTGCCATCAGTGACCAGGAAGCTGAAAAACTGTTTTTT
TRBD2,.,TRBJ2-1,TRBV6-1,CASIWTSGLYNEQFF,TGTGCCAGCATCTGGACTAGCGGACTCTACAATGAGCAGTTCTTC
TRBD1,many,TRBJ1-2,TRBV6-1,CASSPRTGKGYTF,TGTGCCAGCAGTCCCCGGACAGGGAAAGGCTACACCTTC
.,.,TRBJ1-1,TRBV5-1,CASSWRGILGTEAFF,TGCGCCAGCAGCTGGAGGGGCATACTTGGAACTGAAGCTTTCTTT
.,few,TRBJ2-7,TRBV20-1,CSAPLRLDYEQYF,TGCAGTGCTCCCCTCAGACTCGACTACGAGCAGTACTTC
.,.,TRBJ2-7,TRBV5-1,CASNDIGASYEQYF,TGCGCCAGCAATGACATCGGAGCCTCCTACGAGCAGTACTTC
.,many,TRBJ2-3,TRBV20-1,CSARTTAGDTQYF,TGCAGTGCTAGGACTACCGCGGGAGATACGCAGTATTTT
.,.,TRBJ2-3,TRBV6-5,CASSYSRNGPLGTQYF,TGTGCCAGCAGTTACTCGCGAAACGGGCCTCTAGGGACGCAGTATTTT
.,.,TRBJ2-7,TRBV21-1,CASSKDKGQGTYEQYF,TGTGCCAGCAGCAAAGATAAGGGGCAGGGTACCTACGAGCAGTACTTC
.,many,TRBJ2-1,TRBV4-3,CASSHSEIRNEQFF,TGCGCCAGCAGCCACTCGGAAATCAGGAATGAGCAGTTCTTC
.,.,TRBJ1-1,TRBV5-1,CASRKDSLNTEAFF,TGCGCCAGCAGAAAGGACAGCCTGAACACTGAAGCTTTCTTT
TRBD2,many,TRBJ2-1,TRBV29-1,CSVEGLAGRYNEQFF,TGCAGCGTTGAAGGACTAGCGGGCCGTTACAATGAGCAGTTCTTC
.,few,TRBJ1-6,TRBV20-1,CSALRTENSPLHF,TGCAGTGCACTCCGGACGGAAAATTCACCCCTCCACTTT
.,few,TRBJ1-1,TRBV25-1,CASSRQMHTEAFF,TGTGCCAGCAGTAGGCAGATGCACACTGAAGCTTTCTTT
TRBD1,.,TRBJ1-4,TRBV15,CATSGDRAGKKLFF,TGTGCCACCAGCGGAGACAGGGCGGGGAAAAAACTGTTTTTT
TRBD1,.,TRBJ2-7,TRBV20-1,CSAAEGQVSYEQYF,TGCAGTGCAGCCGAGGGACAGGTGTCCTACGAGCAGTACTTC
.,.,TRBJ1-1,TRBV15,CATSRVPGDPFF,TGTGCCACCAGCAGAGTACCGGGTGATCCCTTCTTT
.,many,TRBJ1-1,TRBV7-2,CASSLGTLMNTEAFF,TGTGCCAGCAGCCTAGGGACGTTGATGAACACTGAAGCTTTCTTT
.,few,TRBJ1-1,TRBV20-1,CSASGAPNTEAFF,TGCAGTGCCTCCGGGGCCCCGAACACTGAAGCTTTCTTT
.,.,TRBJ1-1,TRBV6-1,CASSLVGGPEAFF,TGTGCCAGCAGTCTAGTAGGGGGTCCAGAAGCTTTCTTT
TRBD2,.,TRBJ2-3,TRBV10-3,CAISEGLVHPRTDTQYF,TGTGCCATCAGTGAGGGACTAGTCCATCCCCGCACAGATACGCAGTATTTT
TRBD2,many,TRBJ2-1,TRBV5-1,CASSGTSGRVYNEQFF,TGCGCCAGCAGCGGGACTAGCGGGAGGGTGTACAATGAGCAGTTCTTC
.,many,TRBJ2-5,TRBV9,CASSEAEKQTQYF,TGTGCCAGCAGCGAGGCGGAGAAACAGACCCAGTACTTC
.,.,TRBJ1-2,TRBV2,CASRSEGEYGYTF,TGTGCCAGCAGATCGGAAGGGGAGTATGGCTACACCTTC
.,.,TRBJ2-7,TRBV7-2,CASSPQRLTEQYF,TGTGCCAGCAGCCCCCAACGCCTCACCGAGCAGTACTTC
.,few,TRBJ2-7,TRBV20-1,CSALGRGRYEQYF,TGCAGTGCCCTTGGCCGGGGCCGGTACGAGCAGTACTTC
.,.,TRBJ1-4,TRBV20-1,CSATGYGDEKLFF,TGCAGTGCTACAGGGTATGGTGATGAAAAACTGTTTTTT